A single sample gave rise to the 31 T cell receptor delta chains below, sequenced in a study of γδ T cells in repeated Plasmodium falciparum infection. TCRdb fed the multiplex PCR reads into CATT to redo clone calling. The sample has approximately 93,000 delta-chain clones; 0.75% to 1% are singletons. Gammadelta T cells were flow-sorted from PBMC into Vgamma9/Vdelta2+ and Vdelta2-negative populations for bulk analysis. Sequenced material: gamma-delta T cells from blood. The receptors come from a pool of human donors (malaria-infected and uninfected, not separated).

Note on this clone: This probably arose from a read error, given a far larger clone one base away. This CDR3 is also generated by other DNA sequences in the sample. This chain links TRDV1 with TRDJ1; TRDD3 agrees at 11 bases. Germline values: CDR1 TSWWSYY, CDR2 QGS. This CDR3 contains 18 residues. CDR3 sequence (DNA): TGCGCTCTTGGGGTTCGTGGTGGGGGATACGCCGGCACCGATAAACTCATCTTT. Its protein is CALGVRGGGYAGTDKLIF.

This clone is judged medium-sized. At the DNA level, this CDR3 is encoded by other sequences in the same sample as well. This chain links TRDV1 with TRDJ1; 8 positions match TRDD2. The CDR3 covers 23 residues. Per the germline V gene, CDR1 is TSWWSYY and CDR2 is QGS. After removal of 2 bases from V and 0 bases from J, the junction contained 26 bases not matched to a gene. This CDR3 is CALGEFRRPSYRVGLLYTDKLIF. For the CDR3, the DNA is TGTGCTCTTGGGGAATTCCGGCGGCCTTCCTATCGTGTCGGGCTACTCTACACCGATAAACTCATCTTT.

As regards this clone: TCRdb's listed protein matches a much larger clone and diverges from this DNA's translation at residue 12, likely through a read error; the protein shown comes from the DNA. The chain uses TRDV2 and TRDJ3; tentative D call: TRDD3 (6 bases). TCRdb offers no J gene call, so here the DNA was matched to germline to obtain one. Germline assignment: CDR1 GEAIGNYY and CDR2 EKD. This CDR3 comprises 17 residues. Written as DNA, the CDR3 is TGTGCCTGTGACACCGTACTGGGCTCCTGGGACGCCCGACAGATGTTTTTC. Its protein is CACDTVLGSWDARQMFF.

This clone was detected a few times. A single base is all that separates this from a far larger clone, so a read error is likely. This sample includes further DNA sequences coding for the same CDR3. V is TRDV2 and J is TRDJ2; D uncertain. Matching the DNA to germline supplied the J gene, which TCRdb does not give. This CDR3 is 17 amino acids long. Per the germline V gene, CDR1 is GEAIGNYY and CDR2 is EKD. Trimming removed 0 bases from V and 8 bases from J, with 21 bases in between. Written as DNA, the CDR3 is TGTGCCTGTGACACCGTGAGTACCGGGTCCCAACGGGCACAACTCTTCTTT. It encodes CACDTVSTGSQRAQLFF.

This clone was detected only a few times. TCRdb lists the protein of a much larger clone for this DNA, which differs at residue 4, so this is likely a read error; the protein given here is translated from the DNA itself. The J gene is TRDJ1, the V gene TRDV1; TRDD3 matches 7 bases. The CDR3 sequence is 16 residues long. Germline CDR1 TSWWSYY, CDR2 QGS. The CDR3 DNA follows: TGTGCTCTTTGGGAACTACGCCCTGGGGGCCCCGATAAACTCATCTTT. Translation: CALWELRPGGPDKLIF.

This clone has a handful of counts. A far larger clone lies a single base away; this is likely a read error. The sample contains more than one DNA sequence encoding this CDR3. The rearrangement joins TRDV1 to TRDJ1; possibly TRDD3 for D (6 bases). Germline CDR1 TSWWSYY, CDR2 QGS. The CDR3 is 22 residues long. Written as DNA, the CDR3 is TGCGCTCTTGGGGAACCCCCGCGGGGTCGGGGGCGTTCTGGGGCTGTCCTGGATAAACTCATCTTT. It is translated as CALGEPPRGRGRSGAVLDKLIF.

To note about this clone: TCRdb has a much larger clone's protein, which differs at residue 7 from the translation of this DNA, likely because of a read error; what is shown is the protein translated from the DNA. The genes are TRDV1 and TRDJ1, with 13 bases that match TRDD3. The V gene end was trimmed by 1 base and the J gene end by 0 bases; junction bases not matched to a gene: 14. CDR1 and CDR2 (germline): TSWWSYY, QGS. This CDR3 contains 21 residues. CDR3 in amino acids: CALGEQSCTGGYGGDTDKLIF. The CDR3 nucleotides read TGTGCTCTTGGGGAACAGTCCTGTACTGGGGGATACGGGGGGGACACCGATAAACTCATCTTT.

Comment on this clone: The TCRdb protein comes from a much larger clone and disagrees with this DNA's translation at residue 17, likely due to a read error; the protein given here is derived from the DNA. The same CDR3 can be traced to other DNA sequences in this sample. The CDR3 nucleotides are TGTGCTCTTGGGAAGGGGGCCTCATCCTACCGGCTCGTTGGGGGATACGGTAAACTCATCTTT. Its translation is CALGKGASSYRLVGGYGKLIF. The chain uses TRDV1 and TRDJ1, with 11 bases aligning to TRDD3. TCRdb lists no J gene, so it was determined here by aligning the DNA to germline. The V gene's germline CDR1 is TSWWSYY and CDR2 QGS. V dropped 5 bases and J dropped 7; count of bases not matched to a gene: 27. The CDR3 has 21 residues.

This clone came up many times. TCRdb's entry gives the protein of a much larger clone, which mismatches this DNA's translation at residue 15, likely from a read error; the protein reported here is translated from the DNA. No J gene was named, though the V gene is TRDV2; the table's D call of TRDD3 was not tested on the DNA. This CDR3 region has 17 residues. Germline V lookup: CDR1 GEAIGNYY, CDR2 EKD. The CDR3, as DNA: TGTGCCTGTGACACCATTGCCCGGGGGGATCTTCCCGATAAACCCATCTTT. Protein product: CACDTIARGDLPDKPIF.

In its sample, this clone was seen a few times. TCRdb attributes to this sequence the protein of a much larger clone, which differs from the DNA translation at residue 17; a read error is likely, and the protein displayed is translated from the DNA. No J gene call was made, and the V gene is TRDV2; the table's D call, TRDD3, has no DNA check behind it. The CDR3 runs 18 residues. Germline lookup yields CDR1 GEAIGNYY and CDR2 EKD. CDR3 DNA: TGTGCCTGTTACCCTGCGGGTTATGGGGATACGTTGTTGGATAAACTCACCTTT. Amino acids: CACYPAGYGDTLLDKLTF.

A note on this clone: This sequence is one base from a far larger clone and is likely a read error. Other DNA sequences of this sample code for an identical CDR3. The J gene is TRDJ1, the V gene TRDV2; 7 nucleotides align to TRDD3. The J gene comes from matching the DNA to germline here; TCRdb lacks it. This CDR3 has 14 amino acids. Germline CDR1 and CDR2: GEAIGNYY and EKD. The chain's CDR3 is CACDQLGTLDKLIF. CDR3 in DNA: TGTGCATGTGACCAACTGGGGACCCTCGATAAACTCATCTTT.

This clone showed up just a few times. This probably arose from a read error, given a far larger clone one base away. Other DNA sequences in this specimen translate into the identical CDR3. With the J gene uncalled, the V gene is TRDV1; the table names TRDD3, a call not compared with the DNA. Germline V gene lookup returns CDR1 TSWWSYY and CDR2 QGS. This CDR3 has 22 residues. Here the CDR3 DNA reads TGTGCTCTTGGGGCCTTTCTCTATGAACAACTGGGGGATACGCGTAACACCGATAAGCTCATCTTT. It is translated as CALGAFLYEQLGDTRNTDKLIF.

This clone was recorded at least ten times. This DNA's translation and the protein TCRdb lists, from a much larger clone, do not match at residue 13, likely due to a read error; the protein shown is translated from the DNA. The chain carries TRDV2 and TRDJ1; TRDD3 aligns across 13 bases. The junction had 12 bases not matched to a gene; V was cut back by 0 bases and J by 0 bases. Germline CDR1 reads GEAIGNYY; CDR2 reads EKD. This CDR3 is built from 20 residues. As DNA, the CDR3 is TGTGCCTGTGACACCCTGGTACTGGGGGATACGCGGAGGGACACCGATAAACTCATCTTT. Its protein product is CACDTLVLGDTRRDTDKLIF.

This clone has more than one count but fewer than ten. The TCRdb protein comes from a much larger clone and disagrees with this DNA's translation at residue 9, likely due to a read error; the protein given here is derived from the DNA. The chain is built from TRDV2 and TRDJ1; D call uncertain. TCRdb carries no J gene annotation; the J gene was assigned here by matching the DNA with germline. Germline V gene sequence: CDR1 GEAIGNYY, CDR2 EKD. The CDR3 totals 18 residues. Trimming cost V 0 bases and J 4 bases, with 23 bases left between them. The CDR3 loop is CACDTVGLQDRNFDKLIF. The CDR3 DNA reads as TGTGCCTGTGACACCGTCGGACTGCAGGACCGTAATTTCGATAAACTCATCTTT.

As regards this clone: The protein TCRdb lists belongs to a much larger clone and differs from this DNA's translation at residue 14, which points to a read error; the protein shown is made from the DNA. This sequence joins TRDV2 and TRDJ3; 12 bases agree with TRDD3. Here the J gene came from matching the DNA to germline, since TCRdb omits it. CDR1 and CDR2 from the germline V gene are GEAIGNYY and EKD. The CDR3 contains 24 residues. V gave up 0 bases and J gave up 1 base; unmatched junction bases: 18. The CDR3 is CACDTGSTTGGYRGWSWDTRQMFF. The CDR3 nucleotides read TGTGCCTGTGACACCGGGTCTACTACTGGGGGATACCGTGGTTGGTCCTGGGACACCCGACAGATGTTTTTC.

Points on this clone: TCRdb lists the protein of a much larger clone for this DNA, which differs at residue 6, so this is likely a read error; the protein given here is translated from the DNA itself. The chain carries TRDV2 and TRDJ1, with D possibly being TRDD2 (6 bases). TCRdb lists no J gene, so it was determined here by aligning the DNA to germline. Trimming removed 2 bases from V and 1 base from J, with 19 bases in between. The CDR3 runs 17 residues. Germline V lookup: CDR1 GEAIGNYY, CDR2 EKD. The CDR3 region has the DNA TGTGCCTGTGACATCCGGGGGCCTTCCCAGGGCACCGATAAACTCATCTTT. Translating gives CACDIRGPSQGTDKLIF.

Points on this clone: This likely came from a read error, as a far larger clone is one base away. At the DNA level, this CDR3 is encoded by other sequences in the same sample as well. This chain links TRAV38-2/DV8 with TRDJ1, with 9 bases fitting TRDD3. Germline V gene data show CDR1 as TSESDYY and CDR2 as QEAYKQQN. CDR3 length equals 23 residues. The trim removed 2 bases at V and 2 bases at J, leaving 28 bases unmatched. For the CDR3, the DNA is TGTGCTTATAGGAGTAAGATTTCCTTCCTTGACCCTACTGGGGGACACGGGACCGATAAACTCATCTTT. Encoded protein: CAYRSKISFLDPTGGHGTDKLIF.

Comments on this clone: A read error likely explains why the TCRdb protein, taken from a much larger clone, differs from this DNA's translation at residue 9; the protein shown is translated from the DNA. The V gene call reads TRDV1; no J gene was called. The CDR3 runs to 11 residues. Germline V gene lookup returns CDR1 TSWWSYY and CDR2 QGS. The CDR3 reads CALSYTDKPIF. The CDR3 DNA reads TGTGCTCTTTCGTACACCGATAAACCCATCTTT.

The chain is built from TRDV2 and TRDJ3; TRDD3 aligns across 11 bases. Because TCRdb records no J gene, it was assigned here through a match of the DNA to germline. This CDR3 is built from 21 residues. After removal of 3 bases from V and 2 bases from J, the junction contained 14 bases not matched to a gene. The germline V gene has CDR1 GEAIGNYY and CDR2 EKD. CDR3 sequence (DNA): TGTGCCTGTGACCCCGGCGAAGAATGGGGGATACGCGCCTGGGACACCCGACAGATGTTTTTC. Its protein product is CACDPGEEWGIRAWDTRQMFF.

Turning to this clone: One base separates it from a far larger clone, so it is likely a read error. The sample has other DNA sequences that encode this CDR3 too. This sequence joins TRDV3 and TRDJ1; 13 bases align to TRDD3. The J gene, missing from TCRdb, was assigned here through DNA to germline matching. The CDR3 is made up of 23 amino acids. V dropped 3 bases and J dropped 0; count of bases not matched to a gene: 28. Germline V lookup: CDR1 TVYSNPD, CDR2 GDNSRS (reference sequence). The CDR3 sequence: CAFPTGFPRPHWGIRSYTDKLIF. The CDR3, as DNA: TGTGCCTTCCCCACCGGGTTCCCGAGGCCTCACTGGGGGATACGCTCGTACACCGATAAACTCATCTTT.

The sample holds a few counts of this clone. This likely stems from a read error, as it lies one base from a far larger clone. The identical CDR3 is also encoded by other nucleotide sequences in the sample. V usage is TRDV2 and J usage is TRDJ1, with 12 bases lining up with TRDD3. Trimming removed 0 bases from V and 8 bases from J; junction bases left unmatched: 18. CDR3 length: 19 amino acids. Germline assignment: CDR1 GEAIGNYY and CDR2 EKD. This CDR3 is CACDTVLGDTINTFPKLIF. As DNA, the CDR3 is TGTGCCTGTGACACCGTACTGGGGGATACTATCAATACCTTTCCCAAACTCATCTTT.

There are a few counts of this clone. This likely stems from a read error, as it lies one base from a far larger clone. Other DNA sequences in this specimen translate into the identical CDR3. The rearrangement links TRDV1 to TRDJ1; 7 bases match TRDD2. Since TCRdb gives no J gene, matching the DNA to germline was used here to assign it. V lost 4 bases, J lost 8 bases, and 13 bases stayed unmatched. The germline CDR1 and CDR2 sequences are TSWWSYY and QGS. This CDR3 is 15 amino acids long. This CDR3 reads CALGAAFLFQGKLIF. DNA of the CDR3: TGTGCTCTTGGGGCTGCCTTCCTGTTCCAGGGAAAACTCATCTTT.

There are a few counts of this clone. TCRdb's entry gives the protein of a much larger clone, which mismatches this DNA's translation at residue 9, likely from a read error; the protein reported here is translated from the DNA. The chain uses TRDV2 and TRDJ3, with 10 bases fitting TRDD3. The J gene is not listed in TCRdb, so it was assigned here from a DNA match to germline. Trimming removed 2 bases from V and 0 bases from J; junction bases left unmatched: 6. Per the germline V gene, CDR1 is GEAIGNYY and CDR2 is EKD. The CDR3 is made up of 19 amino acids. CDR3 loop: CACDSTGGSGSWDTRQMFF. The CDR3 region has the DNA TGTGCCTGTGACAGTACTGGGGGATCCGGCTCCTGGGACACCCGACAGATGTTTTTC.

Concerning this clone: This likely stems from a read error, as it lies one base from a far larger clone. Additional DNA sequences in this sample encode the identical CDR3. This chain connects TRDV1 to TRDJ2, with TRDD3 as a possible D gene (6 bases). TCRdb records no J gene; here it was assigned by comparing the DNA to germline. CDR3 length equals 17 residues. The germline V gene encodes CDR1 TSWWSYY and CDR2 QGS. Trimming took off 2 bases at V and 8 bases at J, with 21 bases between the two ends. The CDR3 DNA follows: TGTGCTCTTGGGGAATTTGATTGGGGGTCCTTGTCGGCACAACTCTTCTTT. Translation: CALGEFDWGSLSAQLFF.

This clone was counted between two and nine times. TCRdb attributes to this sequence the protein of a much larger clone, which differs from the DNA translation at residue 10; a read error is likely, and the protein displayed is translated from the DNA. The CDR3 loop reads CALGGTFSHRYWGPKDTDKLIF. The CDR3 DNA reads as TGTGCTCTTGGGGGGACTTTCTCCCACCGGTACTGGGGACCCAAGGACACGGATAAACTCATCTTT. V is TRDV1 and J is TRDJ1, with 7 bases fitting TRDD3. No J gene was available from TCRdb, and it was assigned here by a germline match of the DNA. Germline values: CDR1 TSWWSYY, CDR2 QGS. CDR3 length: 22 amino acids.

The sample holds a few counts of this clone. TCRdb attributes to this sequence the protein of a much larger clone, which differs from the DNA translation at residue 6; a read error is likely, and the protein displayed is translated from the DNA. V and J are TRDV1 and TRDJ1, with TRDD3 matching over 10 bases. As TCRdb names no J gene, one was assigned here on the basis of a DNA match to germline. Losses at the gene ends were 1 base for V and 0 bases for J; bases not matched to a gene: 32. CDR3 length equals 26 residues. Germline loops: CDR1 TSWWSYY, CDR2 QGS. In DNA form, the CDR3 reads TGTGCTCTTGGGGAACCATCCCTACGCCGTACTGGGGGATTTGGGGTCTTATTGGGTTACACCGATAAACTCATCTTT. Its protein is CALGEPSLRRTGGFGVLLGYTDKLIF.

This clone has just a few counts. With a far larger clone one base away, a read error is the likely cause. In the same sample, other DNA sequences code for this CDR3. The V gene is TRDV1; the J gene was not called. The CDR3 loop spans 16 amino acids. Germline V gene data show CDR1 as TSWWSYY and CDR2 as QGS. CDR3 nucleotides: TGTGCTCTTGGGGAAATTGGTGGGCTGGGGACCGGGCCCCTTATCTTT. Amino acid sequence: CALGEIGGLGTGPLIF.

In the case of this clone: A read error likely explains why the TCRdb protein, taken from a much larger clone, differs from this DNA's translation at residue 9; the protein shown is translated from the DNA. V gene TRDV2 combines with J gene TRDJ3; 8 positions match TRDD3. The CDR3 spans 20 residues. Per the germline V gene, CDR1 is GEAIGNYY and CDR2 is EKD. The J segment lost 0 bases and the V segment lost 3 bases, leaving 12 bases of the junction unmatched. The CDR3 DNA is TGTGCCTGTGACGGTGGTGGGGGATGCGCCAGCTCCTGGGACACCCGACAGATGTTTTTC. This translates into CACDGGGGCASSWDTRQMFF.

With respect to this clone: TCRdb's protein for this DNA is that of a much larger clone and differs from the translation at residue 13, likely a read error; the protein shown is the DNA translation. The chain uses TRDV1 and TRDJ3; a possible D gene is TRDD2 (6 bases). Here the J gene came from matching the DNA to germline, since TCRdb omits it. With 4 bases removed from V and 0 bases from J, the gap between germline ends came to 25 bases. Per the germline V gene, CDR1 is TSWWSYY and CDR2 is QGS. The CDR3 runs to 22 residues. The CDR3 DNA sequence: TGTGCTCTTGGGGGACTTCCTCCGGGGTACCTACCGGGCTCCTGGGACACCCGACAGATGTTTTTC. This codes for CALGGLPPGYLPGSWDTRQMFF.

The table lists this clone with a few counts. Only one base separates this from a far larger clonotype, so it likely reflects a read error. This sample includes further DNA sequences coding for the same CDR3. The CDR3 DNA sequence: TGTGCCTGTGACCTTCTCGCTACTGGGGAGAATGAAGAAGCCGGTAAACTCATCTTT. Protein: CACDLLATGENEEAGKLIF. The rearrangement joins TRDV2 to TRDJ1; 7 bases agree with TRDD3. The J gene is not listed in TCRdb, so it was assigned here from a DNA match to germline. Losses at the gene ends were 3 bases for V and 7 bases for J; bases not matched to a gene: 25. The CDR3 is 19 residues long. The germline gives CDR1 GEAIGNYY, CDR2 EKD.

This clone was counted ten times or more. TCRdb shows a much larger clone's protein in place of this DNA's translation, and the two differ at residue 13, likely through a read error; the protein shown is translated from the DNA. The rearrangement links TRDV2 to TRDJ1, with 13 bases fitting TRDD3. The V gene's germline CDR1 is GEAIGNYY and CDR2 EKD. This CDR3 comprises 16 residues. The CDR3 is CACDILGDTLTDRLIF. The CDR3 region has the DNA TGTGCCTGTGACATACTGGGGGATACGCTCACCGATAGACTCATCTTT.